The following is a T cell receptor beta chain sequence with its context. Its matching antigen is unknown. Unique-molecular-identifier-tagged TCR beta cDNA libraries were used. The T cell input of about 0.95 to 11 million gave about 500,000 cDNA molecules. TCRdb processed the PCR reads anew with MiXCR; each CDR3 protein has one entry. The sample includes 650,000 to 900,000 distinct CDR3 sequences, about 45% seen only once; the top ten take 4.9%. This CDR3 has 16 amino acids. Germline assignment: CDR1 MNHNS and CDR2 SASEGT. The V gene lost 2 bases and the J gene lost 0 bases, with 14 bases spanning the gap. This record belongs to a study of post-analysis software for immune sequencing data. Study-level results: Controls showed significantly higher normalized Chao1 diversity than did multiple sclerosis patients. In patients, TRBV5-6, TRBV5-1 and TRBV20-1 belonged to about five TRBV segments found more frequently than in controls.

The receptor was derived from a girl under 18 with multiple sclerosis. Sequenced material: blood. The chain employs TRBV6-1 and TRBJ2-7; D is possibly TRBD2 (5 bases). The CDR3 nucleotides read TGTGCCAGCAGTGAAATGTCGTGGGAGACCTCCTACGAGCAGTACTTC. It specifies CASSEMSWETSYEQYF.